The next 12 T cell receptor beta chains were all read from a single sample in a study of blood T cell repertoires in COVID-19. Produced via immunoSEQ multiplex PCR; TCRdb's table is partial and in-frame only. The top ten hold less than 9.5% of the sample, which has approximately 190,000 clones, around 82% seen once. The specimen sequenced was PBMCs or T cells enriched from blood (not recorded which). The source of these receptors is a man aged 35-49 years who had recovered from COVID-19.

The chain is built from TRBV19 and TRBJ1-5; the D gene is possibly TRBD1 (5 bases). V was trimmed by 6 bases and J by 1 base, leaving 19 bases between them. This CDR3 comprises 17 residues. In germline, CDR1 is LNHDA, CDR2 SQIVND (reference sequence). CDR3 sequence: CASSPAGGPVSNQPQHF. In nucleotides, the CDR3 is TGTGCCAGTAGCCCCGCGGGGGGACCTGTGAGCAATCAGCCCCAGCATTTT.

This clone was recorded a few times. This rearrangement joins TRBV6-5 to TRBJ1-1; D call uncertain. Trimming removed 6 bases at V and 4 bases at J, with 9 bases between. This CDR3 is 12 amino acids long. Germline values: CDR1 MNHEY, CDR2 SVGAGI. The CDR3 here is CASSSLLTEAFF. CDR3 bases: TGTGCCAGCAGCTCCCTACTCACTGAAGCTTTCTTT.

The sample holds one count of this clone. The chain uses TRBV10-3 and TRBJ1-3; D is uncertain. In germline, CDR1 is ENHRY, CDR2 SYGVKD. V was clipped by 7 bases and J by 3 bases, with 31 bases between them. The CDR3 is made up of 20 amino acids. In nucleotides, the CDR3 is TGTGCCATCATTGGTAGTAACGGAGAGATTACCATACCAGTTGGAAACACCATATATTTT. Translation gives CAIIGSNGEITIPVGNTIYF.

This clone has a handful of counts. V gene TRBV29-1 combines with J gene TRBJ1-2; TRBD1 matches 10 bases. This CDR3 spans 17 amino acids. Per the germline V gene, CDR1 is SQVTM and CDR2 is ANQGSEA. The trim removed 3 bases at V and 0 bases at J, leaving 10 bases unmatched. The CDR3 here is CSVEGDRGRITNYGYTF. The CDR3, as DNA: TGCAGCGTTGAGGGGGACAGGGGTAGGATCACTAACTATGGCTACACCTTC.

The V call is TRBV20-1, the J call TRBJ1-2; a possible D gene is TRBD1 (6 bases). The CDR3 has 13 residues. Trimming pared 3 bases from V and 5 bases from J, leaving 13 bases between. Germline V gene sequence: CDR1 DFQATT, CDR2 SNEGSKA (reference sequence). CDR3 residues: CSASIRGAYGYTF. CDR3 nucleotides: TGCAGTGCTAGTATCAGGGGCGCATATGGCTACACCTTC.

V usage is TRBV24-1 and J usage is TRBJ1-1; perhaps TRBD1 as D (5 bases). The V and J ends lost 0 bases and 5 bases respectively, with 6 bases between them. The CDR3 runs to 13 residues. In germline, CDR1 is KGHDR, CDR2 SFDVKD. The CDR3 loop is CATSDLGGTEAFF. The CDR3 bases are TGTGCCACCAGTGATTTGGGGGGGACTGAAGCTTTCTTT.

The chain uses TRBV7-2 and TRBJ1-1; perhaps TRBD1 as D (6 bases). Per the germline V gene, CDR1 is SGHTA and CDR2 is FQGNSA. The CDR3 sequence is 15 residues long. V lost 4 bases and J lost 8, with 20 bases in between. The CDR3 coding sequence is TGTGCCAGCAGCTCCACCTCGACAGGCGCACTAGAAGCTTTCTTT. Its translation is CASSSTSTGALEAFF.

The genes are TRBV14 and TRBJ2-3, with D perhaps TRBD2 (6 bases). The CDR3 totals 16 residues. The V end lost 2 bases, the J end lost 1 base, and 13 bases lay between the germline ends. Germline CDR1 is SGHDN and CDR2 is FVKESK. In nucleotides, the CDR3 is TGTGCCAGCAGCCAAAGCTGGGGAGGAGGCACAGATACGCAGTATTTT. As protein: CASSQSWGGGTDTQYF.

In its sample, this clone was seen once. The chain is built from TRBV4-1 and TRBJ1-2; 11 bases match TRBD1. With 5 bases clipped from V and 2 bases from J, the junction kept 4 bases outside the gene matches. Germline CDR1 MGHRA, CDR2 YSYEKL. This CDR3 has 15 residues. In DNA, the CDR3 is TGCGCCAGCAGCACCCGGACAGGGGGCAACTATGGCTACACCTTC. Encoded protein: CASSTRTGGNYGYTF.

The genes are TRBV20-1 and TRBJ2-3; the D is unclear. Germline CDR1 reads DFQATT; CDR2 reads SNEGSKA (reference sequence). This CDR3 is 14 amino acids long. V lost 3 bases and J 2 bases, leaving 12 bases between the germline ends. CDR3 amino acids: CSASGVGHTDTQYF. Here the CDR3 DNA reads TGCAGTGCTAGTGGTGTGGGCCACACAGATACGCAGTATTTT.

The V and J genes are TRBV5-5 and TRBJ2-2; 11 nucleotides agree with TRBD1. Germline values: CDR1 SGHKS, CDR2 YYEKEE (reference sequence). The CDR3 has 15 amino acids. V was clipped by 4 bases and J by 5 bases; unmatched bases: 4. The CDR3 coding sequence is TGTGCCAGCAGCAACGGGACAGGGGGGACCGGGGAGCTGTTTTTT. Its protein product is CASSNGTGGTGELFF.

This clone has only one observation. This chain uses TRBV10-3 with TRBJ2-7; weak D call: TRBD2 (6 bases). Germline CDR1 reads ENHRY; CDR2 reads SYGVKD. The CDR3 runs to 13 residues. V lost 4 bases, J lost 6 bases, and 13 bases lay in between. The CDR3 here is CAISVVLGGEQYF. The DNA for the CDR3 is TGTGCCATCAGTGTTGTATTGGGAGGCGAGCAGTACTTC.